This TCR beta chain came from a study of molecular identifiers for immune sequencing clone quantification. Study conclusions and caveats: Over 98% of CMV-specific effector molecules, but under 1% of naive ones, were in clones above 20 copies.

TCRdb passed the PCR reads through MiXCR, listing each CDR3 protein once. The repertoire holds some 590,000 distinct CDR3 sequences, with over 25% as singletons. As for this clonotype: Its specificity is not known.

CDR1 MNHEY and CDR2 SMNVEV come from the germline V gene (reference sequence). The CDR3 is 13 residues long. V dropped 8 bases and J dropped 7 bases, with 18 bases sitting between them. This sequence originates from a human donor in good health. Some libraries in this study had Jurkat cell RNA spiked in. V is TRBV27 and J is TRBJ2-7; D is uncertain. Sample: naive CD8+ T cells from blood, with Jurkat cell RNA spiked in. Subset defined: FACS-sorted CD8+CD4-CCR7+CD45RA+ naive T cells. CDR3 region: CASRLGSLGEQYF. Here the CDR3 DNA reads TGTGCCAGCCGGCTAGGGTCCCTCGGTGAGCAGTACTTC.